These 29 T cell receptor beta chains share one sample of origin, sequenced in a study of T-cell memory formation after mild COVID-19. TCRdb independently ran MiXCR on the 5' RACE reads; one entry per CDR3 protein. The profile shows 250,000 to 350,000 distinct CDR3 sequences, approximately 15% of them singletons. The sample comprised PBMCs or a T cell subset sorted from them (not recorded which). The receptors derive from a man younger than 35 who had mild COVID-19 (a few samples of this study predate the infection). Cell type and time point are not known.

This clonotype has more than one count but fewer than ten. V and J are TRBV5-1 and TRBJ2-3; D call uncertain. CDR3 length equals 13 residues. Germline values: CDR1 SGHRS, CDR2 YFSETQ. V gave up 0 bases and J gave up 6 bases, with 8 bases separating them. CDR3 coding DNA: TGCGCCAGCAGCTTGGCCAAGATGGATACGCAGTATTTT. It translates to CASSLAKMDTQYF. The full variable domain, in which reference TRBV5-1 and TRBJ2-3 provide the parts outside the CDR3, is KAGVTQTPRYLIKTRGQQVTLSCSPISGHRSVSWYQQTPGQGLQFLFEYFSETQRNKGNFPGRFSGRQFSNSRSEMNVSTLELGDSALYLCASSLAKMDTQYFGPGTRLTVL.

DNA of the CDR3: TGTGCCAGCAGCCCCCCCCGCACCGGGGAGCTGTTTTTT. As protein: CASSPPRTGELFF. The V call is TRBV27, the J call TRBJ2-2; D is unresolved. CDR1 MNHEY and CDR2 SMNVEV come from the germline V gene (reference sequence). The CDR3 has 13 amino acids. Trimming stripped 6 bases from V and 4 bases from J, with 9 bases between.

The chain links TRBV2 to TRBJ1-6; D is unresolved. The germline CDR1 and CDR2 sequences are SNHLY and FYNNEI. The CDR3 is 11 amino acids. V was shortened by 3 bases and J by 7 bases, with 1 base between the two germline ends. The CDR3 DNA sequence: TGTGCCAGCAGTGAGAATTCACCCCTCCACTTT. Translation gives CASSENSPLHF.

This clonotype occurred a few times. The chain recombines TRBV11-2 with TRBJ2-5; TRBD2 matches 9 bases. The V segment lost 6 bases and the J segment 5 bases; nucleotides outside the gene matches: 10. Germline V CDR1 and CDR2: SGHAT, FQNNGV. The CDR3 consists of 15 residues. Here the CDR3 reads CASSSGRGGSETQYF. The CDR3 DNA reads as TGTGCCAGCAGTAGTGGGCGGGGGGGCTCGGAGACCCAGTACTTC.

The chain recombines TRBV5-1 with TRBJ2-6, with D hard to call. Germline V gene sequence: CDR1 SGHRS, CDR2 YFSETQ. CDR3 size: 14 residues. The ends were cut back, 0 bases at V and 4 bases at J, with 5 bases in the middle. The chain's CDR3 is CASSLEVGANVLTF. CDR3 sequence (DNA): TGCGCCAGCAGCTTGGAGGTCGGGGCCAACGTCCTGACTTTC.

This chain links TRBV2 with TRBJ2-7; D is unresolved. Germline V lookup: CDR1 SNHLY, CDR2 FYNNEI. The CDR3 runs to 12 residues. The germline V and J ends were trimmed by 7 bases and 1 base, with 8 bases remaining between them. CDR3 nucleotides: TGTGCCAGCACTTGGACGTCCTACGAGCAGTACTTC. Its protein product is CASTWTSYEQYF.

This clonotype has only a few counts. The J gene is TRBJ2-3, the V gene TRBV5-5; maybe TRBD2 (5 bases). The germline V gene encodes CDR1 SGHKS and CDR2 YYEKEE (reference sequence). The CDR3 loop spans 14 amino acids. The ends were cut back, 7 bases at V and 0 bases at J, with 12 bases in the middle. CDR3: CASAQEVSTDTQYF. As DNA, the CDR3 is TGTGCCAGCGCCCAGGAGGTTAGCACAGATACGCAGTATTTT.

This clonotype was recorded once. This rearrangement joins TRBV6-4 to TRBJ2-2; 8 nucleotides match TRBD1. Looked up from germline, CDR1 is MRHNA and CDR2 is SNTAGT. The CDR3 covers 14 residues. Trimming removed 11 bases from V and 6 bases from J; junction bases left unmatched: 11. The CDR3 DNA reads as TGTGCCGGACCGACAGGGGAGAGCGCCGGGGAGCTGTTTTTT. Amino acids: CAGPTGESAGELFF.

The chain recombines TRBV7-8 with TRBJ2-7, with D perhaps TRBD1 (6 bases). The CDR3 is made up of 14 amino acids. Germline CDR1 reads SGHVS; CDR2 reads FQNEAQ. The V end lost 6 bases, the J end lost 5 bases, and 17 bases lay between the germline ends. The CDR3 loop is CASRKTDRIHEQYF. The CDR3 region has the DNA TGTGCCAGCAGGAAAACCGACAGGATCCACGAGCAGTACTTC.

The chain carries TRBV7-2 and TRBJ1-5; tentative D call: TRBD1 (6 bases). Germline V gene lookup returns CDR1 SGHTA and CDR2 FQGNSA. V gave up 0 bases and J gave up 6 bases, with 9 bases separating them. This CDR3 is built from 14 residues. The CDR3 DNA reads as TGTGCCAGCAGCTTAGCGTCAGGGGCTCAGCCCCAGCATTTT. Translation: CASSLASGAQPQHF.

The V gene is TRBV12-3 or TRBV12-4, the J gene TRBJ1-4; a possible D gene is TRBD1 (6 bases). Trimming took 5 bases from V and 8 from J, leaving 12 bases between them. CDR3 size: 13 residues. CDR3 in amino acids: CASSKQGGEKLFF. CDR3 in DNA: TGTGCCAGCAGTAAACAGGGAGGCGAAAAACTGTTTTTT.

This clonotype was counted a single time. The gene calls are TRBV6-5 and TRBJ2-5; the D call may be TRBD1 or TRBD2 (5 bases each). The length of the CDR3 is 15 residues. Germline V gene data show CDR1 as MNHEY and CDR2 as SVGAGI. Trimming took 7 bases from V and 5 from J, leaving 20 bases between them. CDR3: CASTHNQGVGETQYF. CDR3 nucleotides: TGTGCCAGCACCCACAACCAGGGAGTTGGGGAGACCCAGTACTTC.

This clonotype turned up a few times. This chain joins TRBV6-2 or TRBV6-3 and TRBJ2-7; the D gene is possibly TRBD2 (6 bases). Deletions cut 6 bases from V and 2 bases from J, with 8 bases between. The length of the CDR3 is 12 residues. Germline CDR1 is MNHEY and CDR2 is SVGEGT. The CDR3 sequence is CASRRGAYEQYF. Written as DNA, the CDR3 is TGTGCCAGCAGGCGGGGTGCCTACGAGCAGTACTTC.

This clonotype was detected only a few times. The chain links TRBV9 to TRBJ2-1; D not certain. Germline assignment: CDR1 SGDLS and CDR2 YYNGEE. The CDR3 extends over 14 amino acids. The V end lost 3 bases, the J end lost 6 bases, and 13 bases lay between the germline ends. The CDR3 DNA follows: TGTGCCAGCAGCGAACACATCCCACCCAATGAGCAGTTCTTC. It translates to CASSEHIPPNEQFF.

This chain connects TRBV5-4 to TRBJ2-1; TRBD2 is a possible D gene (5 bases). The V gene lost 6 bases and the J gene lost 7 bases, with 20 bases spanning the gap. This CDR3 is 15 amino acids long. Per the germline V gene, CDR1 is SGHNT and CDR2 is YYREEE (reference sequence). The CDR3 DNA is TGTGCCAGCACCGGGCCGCGGGTACAGTATAATGAGCAGTTCTTC. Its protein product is CASTGPRVQYNEQFF.

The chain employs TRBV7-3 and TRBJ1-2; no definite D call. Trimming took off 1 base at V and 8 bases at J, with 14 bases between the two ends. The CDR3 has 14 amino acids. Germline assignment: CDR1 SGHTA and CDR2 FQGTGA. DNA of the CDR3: TGTGCCAGCAGCTTAAATCCCGCGGGGAAGGGCTACACCTTC. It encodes CASSLNPAGKGYTF.

CDR3 bases: TGTGCCAGCAGCTTAAGAGGGCCGGGGACCGGGGAGCTGTTTTTT. It encodes CASSLRGPGTGELFF. V gene TRBV7-2 combines with J gene TRBJ2-2; D might be TRBD2 (5 bases). Germline values: CDR1 SGHTA, CDR2 FQGNSA. Trimming took off 2 bases at V and 5 bases at J, with 12 bases between the two ends. This CDR3 is built from 15 residues. Complete variable domain (other parts from reference TRBV7-2 and TRBJ2-2): GAGVSQSPSNKVTEKGKDVELRCDPISGHTALYWYRQSLGQGLEFLIYFQGNSAPDKSGLPSDRFSAERTGGSVSTLTIQRTQQEDSAVYLCASSLRGPGTGELFFGEGSRLTVL.

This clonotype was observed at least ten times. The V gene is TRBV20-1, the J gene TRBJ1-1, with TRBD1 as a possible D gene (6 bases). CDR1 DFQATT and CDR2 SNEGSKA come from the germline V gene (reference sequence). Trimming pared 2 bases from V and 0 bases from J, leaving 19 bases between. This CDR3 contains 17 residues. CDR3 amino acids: CSARFPGRGRVNTEAFF. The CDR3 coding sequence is TGCAGTGCTAGATTCCCCGGCAGGGGAAGAGTGAACACTGAAGCTTTCTTT.

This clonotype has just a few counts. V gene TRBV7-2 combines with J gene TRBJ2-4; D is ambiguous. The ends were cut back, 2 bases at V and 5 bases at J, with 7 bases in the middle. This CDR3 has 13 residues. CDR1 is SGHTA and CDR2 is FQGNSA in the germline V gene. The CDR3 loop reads CASSLNAENIQYF. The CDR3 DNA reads TGTGCCAGCAGCTTAAATGCGGAAAACATTCAGTACTTC.

The CDR3 protein is CASSANNPTRGNTDTQYF. The CDR3 nucleotides read TGTGCCAGCAGCGCCAACAATCCCACGCGGGGAAACACAGATACGCAGTATTTT. The gene calls are TRBV9 and TRBJ2-3; possibly TRBD2 for D (6 bases). This CDR3 comprises 18 residues. Germline assignment: CDR1 SGDLS and CDR2 YYNGEE. V lost 3 bases, J lost 2 bases, and 22 bases lay in between.

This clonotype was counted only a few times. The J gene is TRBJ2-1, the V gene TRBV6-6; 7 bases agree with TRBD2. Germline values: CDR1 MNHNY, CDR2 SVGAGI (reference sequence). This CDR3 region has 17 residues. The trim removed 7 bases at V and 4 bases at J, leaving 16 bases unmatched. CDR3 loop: CASKIRPVAGSYNEQFF. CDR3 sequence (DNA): TGTGCCAGCAAAATCCGGCCGGTAGCGGGTTCATACAATGAGCAGTTCTTC.

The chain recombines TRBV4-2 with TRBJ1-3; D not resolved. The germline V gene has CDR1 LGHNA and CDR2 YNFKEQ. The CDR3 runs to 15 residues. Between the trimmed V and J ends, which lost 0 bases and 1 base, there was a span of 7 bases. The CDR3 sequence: CASSQERLSGNTIYF. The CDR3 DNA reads TGTGCCAGCAGCCAAGAGAGGCTATCTGGAAACACCATATATTTT.

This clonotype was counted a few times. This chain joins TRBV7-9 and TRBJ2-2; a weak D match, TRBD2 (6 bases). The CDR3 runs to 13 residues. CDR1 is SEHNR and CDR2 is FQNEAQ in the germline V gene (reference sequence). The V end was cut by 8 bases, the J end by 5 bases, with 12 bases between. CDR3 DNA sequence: TGTGCCAGCCTTCCCCGGGAGACCGGGGAGCTGTTTTTT. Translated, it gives CASLPRETGELFF.

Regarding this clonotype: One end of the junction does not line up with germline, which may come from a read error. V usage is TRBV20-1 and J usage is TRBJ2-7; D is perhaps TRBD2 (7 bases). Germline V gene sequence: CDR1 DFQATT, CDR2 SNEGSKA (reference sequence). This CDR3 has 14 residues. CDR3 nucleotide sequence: TGCTGTGCTAGAAGGCGGGGGCTCCTCGGGGAGCAGTACTTC. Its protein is CCARRRGLLGEQYF.

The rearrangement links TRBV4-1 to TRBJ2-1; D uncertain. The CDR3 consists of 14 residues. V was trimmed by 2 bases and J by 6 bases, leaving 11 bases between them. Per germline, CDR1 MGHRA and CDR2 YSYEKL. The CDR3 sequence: CASSQSSGSNEQFF. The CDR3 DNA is TGCGCCAGCAGCCAAAGTTCAGGAAGCAATGAGCAGTTCTTC.

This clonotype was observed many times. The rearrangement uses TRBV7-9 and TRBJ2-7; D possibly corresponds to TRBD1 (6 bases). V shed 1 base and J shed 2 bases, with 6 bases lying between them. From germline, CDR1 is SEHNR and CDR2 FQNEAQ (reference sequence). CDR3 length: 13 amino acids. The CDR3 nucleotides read TGTGCCAGCAGCTTAGGGACAGCCTACGAGCAGTACTTC. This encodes CASSLGTAYEQYF.

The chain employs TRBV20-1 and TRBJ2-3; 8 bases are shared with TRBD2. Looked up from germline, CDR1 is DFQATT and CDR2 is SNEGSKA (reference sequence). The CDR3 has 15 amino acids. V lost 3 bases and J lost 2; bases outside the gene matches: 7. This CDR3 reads CSASDRGGPTDTQYF. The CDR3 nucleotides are TGCAGTGCTAGCGATCGGGGGGGCCCCACAGATACGCAGTATTTT.

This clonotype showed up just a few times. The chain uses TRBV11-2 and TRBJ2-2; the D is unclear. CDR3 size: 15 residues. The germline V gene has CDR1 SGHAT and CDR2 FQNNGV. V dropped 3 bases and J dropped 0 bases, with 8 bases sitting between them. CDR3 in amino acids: CASSFPSPNTGELFF. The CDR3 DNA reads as TGTGCCAGCAGCTTTCCCAGTCCGAACACCGGGGAGCTGTTTTTT.

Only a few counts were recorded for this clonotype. In nucleotides, the CDR3 is TGTGCCAGCAGTCGGGACCTCTCCAAAAACATTCAGTACTTC. Translation gives CASSRDLSKNIQYF. The rearrangement links TRBV11-2 to TRBJ2-4, with D possibly called TRBD1 or TRBD2 (5 bases each). CDR3 length equals 14 residues. Between the trimmed V and J ends, which lost 6 bases and 2 bases, there was a span of 11 bases. Germline V lookup: CDR1 SGHAT, CDR2 FQNNGV.